The 23 T cell receptor beta chains in this list originate from one sample, sequenced in a study of CD8+ T cells in alopecia areata. Following RNA extraction, reverse transcription yielded cDNA that acted as the sequencing template. Profiling relied on immunoSEQ multiplex PCR, and the TCRdb table lists in-frame clones only, not all of them. Of 95,000 to 120,000 clones in the sample, 55% to 60% were seen once. Treatment described: oral pan-JAK inhibitor, 5-10 mg twice daily. Source: CD4+ T cells sorted from blood, taken at week 24, from a patient treated with tofacitinib. Every receptor here comes from a human donor with alopecia areata.

The rearrangement links TRBV7-9 to TRBJ2-7, with 8 bases that match TRBD1. The CDR3 has 15 amino acids. The ends lost 7 bases at V and 4 bases at J; junction bases unmatched: 12. Germline V lookup: CDR1 SEHNR, CDR2 FQNEAQ (reference sequence). CDR3 amino acids: CASNDGQGAAYEQYF. The CDR3 region has the DNA TGTGCCAGCAACGACGGACAGGGAGCGGCGTACGAGCAGTACTTC.

The chain carries TRBV9 and TRBJ2-1; TRBD2 aligns across 8 bases. After removal of 4 bases from V and 7 bases from J, the junction contained 10 bases not matched to a gene. Per the germline V gene, CDR1 is SGDLS and CDR2 is YYNGEE. This CDR3 has 15 amino acids. The CDR3 reads CASSPGGSKPNEQFF. CDR3 in DNA: TGTGCCAGCAGCCCGGGGGGGAGTAAGCCTAATGAGCAGTTCTTC. Supplemented by reference TRBV9 and TRBJ2-1, the full variable domain reads DSGVTQTPKHLITATGQRVTLRCSPRSGDLSVYWYQQSLDQGLQFLIQYYNGEERAKGNILERFSAQQFPDLHSELNLSSLELGDSALYFCASSPGGSKPNEQFFGPGTRLTVL.

This clone appeared a few times. The chain uses TRBV5-4 and TRBJ2-5, with 9 positions matching TRBD2. The CDR3 has 16 amino acids. Trimming took 0 bases from V and 6 from J; bases not matched to a gene: 9. The germline gives CDR1 SGHNT, CDR2 YYREEE (reference sequence). The CDR3 DNA is TGTGCCAGCAGCTTGGATGCGGGGGGGAGAAGGAAGACCCAGTACTTC. It is translated as CASSLDAGGRRKTQYF.

This chain connects TRBV5-6 to TRBJ1-2; 7 nucleotides agree with TRBD1. The germline gives CDR1 SGHDT, CDR2 YYEEEE. The CDR3 has 16 residues. The trim removed 1 base at V and 6 bases at J, leaving 12 bases unmatched. The DNA for the CDR3 is TGTGCCAGCAGCTTGCCCATCGGGCGCAGGGGGAATGGCTACACCTTC. Its protein product is CASSLPIGRRGNGYTF.

The chain uses TRBV29-1 and TRBJ1-2; possibly TRBD1 for D (5 bases). The CDR3 loop spans 14 amino acids. V lost 3 bases and J 0 bases, leaving 11 bases between the germline ends. CDR1 SQVTM and CDR2 ANQGSEA come from the germline V gene. The CDR3 DNA follows: TGCAGCGTTGAGGGGGTACCCTCTAACTATGGCTACACCTTC. Amino acids: CSVEGVPSNYGYTF.

This rearrangement joins TRBV23-1 to TRBJ2-3, with no clear D. TRBV23-1 is placed among ORFs of uncertain function. The CDR3 has 13 amino acids. V lost 5 bases and J lost 4, with 10 bases in between. The CDR3 here is CASSSPRPDTQYF. In nucleotides, the CDR3 is TGCGCCAGCAGTAGCCCTCGCCCAGATACGCAGTATTTT.

This clone was detected only a few times. The chain has TRBV29-1 and TRBJ2-1, with TRBD2 matching over 12 bases. This CDR3 is built from 15 residues. J lost 9 bases, V lost 7 bases, and 13 bases had no gene match. Germline V gene sequence: CDR1 SQVTM, CDR2 ANQGSEA. The CDR3 region is CSARLSASGGGEQFF. CDR3 bases: TGCAGCGCCCGGCTGTCGGCTAGCGGGGGGGGTGAGCAGTTCTTC.

The rearrangement joins TRBV27 to TRBJ2-3, with 10 bases matching TRBD1. V gave up 4 bases and J gave up 1 base; unmatched junction bases: 8. The germline V gene encodes CDR1 MNHEY and CDR2 SMNVEV (reference sequence). The CDR3 runs to 17 residues. The CDR3 DNA follows: TGTGCCAGCAGTTCGCGACAGGGGGCACGGGGCACAGATACGCAGTATTTT. This encodes CASSSRQGARGTDTQYF.

The rearrangement uses TRBV18 and TRBJ1-5; D not certain. CDR1 is KGHSH and CDR2 is LQKENI in the germline V gene. Trimming removed 4 bases at V and 0 bases at J, with 13 bases between. This CDR3 region has 16 residues. CDR3 sequence: CASSLLPDLSNQPQHF. For the CDR3, the DNA is TGTGCCAGCTCACTCTTGCCGGACCTTAGCAATCAGCCCCAGCATTTT.

The chain employs TRBV5-4 and TRBJ1-1, with D hard to call. The CDR3 extends over 12 amino acids. Germline assignment: CDR1 SGHNT and CDR2 YYREEE (reference sequence). V was pared by 3 bases and J by 1 base, with 4 bases between. The CDR3 spells CASSWENTEAFF. The CDR3 region has the DNA TGTGCCAGCAGCTGGGAGAACACTGAAGCTTTCTTT.

This chain connects TRBV18 to TRBJ1-6, with a weak D call TRBD1 (6 bases). This CDR3 region has 14 residues. Germline assignment: CDR1 KGHSH and CDR2 LQKENI. Trimming stripped 6 bases from V and 8 bases from J, with 14 bases between. The CDR3 here is CASSGAARDSPLHF. CDR3 DNA: TGTGCCAGCTCGGGGGCGGCCAGGGATTCACCCCTCCACTTT.

The V gene is TRBV4-1, the J gene TRBJ2-5; 13 bases agree with TRBD2. V gave up 4 bases and J gave up 1 base; unmatched junction bases: 9. Germline V gene data show CDR1 as MGHRA and CDR2 as YSYEKL. The CDR3 has 18 amino acids. The DNA for the CDR3 is TGCGCCAGCAGCCTAACTAGCGGGGGGGCCATTTCCCAAGAGACCCAGTACTTC. Translated, it gives CASSLTSGGAISQETQYF.

The J gene is TRBJ2-5, the V gene TRBV5-1, with TRBD2 matching 7 bases. V dropped 2 bases and J dropped 3; count of bases not matched to a gene: 4. The CDR3 sequence is 14 residues long. The V gene's germline CDR1 is SGHRS and CDR2 YFSETQ. CDR3: CASSLSGEKETQYF. CDR3 nucleotides: TGCGCCAGCAGCTTAAGCGGGGAGAAAGAGACCCAGTACTTC. The full variable domain, its missing parts supplied by reference TRBV5-1 and TRBJ2-5, is KAGVTQTPRYLIKTRGQQVTLSCSPISGHRSVSWYQQTPGQGLQFLFEYFSETQRNKGNFPGRFSGRQFSNSRSEMNVSTLELGDSALYLCASSLSGEKETQYFGPGTRLLVL.

This clone was observed a single time. V and J are TRBV30 and TRBJ1-2; D is uncertain. V was cut by 1 base and J by 4 bases, with 7 bases left in between. This CDR3 region has 12 residues. CDR1 and CDR2 (germline): GTSNPN, SVGIG (reference sequence). The CDR3 reads CAWSGEIYGYTF. CDR3 bases: TGTGCCTGGAGTGGAGAAATCTATGGCTACACCTTC.

The chain recombines TRBV15 with TRBJ1-1, with a tentative D call TRBD1 (5 bases). Trimming removed 5 bases at V and 1 base at J, with 17 bases between. The V gene's germline CDR1 is LNHNV and CDR2 YYDKDF (reference sequence). CDR3 length equals 16 residues. The CDR3 loop is CATSFLDSGPNTEAFF. As DNA, the CDR3 is TGTGCCACCAGCTTTCTAGACAGTGGACCGAACACTGAAGCTTTCTTT. Drawing the rest from reference TRBV15 and TRBJ1-1, the complete variable domain is DAMVIQNPRYQVTQFGKPVTLSCSQTLNHNVMYWYQQKSSQAPKLLFHYYDKDFNNEADTPDNFQSRRPNTSFCFLDIRSPGLGDTAMYLCATSFLDSGPNTEAFFGQGTRLTVV.

The V gene is TRBV29-1, the J gene TRBJ1-1; D is perhaps TRBD1 (6 bases). Germline CDR1 reads SQVTM; CDR2 reads ANQGSEA. This CDR3 contains 12 residues. The V end was cut by 7 bases, the J end by 3 bases, with 12 bases between. The CDR3: CSGGEGDTEAFF. In nucleotides, the CDR3 is TGCAGCGGAGGTGAGGGGGACACTGAAGCTTTCTTT.

V usage is TRBV5-4 and J usage is TRBJ2-3, with TRBD1 identical over 8 bases. V lost 4 bases, J lost 4 bases, and 8 bases stayed unmatched. The CDR3 extends over 15 amino acids. Germline CDR1 reads SGHNT; CDR2 reads YYREEE (reference sequence). This CDR3 is CASSTRTGHSDTQYF. CDR3 nucleotide sequence: TGTGCCAGCAGCACCCGGACAGGGCATTCAGATACGCAGTATTTT.

This clone was counted only a few times. The rearrangement joins TRBV4-3 to TRBJ2-5; D not resolved. From germline, CDR1 is LGHNA and CDR2 YSLEER. This CDR3 region has 14 residues. The germline V and J ends were trimmed by 0 bases and 5 bases, with 10 bases remaining between them. The CDR3 loop reads CASSQDKGWETQYF. In DNA form, the CDR3 reads TGCGCCAGCAGCCAAGATAAGGGTTGGGAGACCCAGTACTTC.

The chain joins TRBV18 to TRBJ2-5; 7 positions agree with TRBD1. Per germline, CDR1 KGHSH and CDR2 LQKENI. The ends lost 8 bases at V and 0 bases at J; junction bases unmatched: 3. This CDR3 region has 13 residues. This CDR3 is CASTGQDQETQYF. For the CDR3, the DNA is TGTGCCAGCACCGGACAGGACCAAGAGACCCAGTACTTC.

This rearrangement joins TRBV9 to TRBJ2-5; 7 bases are shared with TRBD1. Germline trimming cut 3 bases from V and 2 bases from J; bases unmatched to any gene: 10. This CDR3 is built from 16 residues. Germline V lookup: CDR1 SGDLS, CDR2 YYNGEE. CDR3 sequence reads: CASSARTGRSQETQYF. CDR3 DNA: TGTGCCAGCAGCGCCAGGACAGGACGATCACAAGAGACCCAGTACTTC.

There are a few counts of this clone. The chain is built from TRBV28 and TRBJ2-2; 7 bases match TRBD1. Trimming cost V 6 bases and J 8 bases; bases outside gene matches: 12. This CDR3 is 15 amino acids long. In germline, CDR1 is MDHEN, CDR2 SYDVKM. The CDR3 here is CASSPGQTFGGELFF. CDR3 DNA sequence: TGTGCCAGCAGCCCGGGACAGACCTTCGGGGGGGAGCTGTTTTTT. Filled out from reference TRBV28 and TRBJ2-2, the complete variable domain reads DVKVTQSSRYLVKRTGEKVFLECVQDMDHENMFWYRQDPGLGLRLIYFSYDVKMKEKGDIPEGYSVSREKKERFSLILESASTNQTSMYLCASSPGQTFGGELFFGEGSRLTVL.

The chain links TRBV29-1 to TRBJ2-1; 11 bases map to TRBD1. The V segment lost 4 bases and the J segment 6 bases; nucleotides outside the gene matches: 5. Germline lookup yields CDR1 SQVTM and CDR2 ANQGSEA. The CDR3 contains 14 residues. The DNA for the CDR3 is TGCAGCGTTGTCCGGGACAGGGGGATCAATGAGCAGTTCTTC. Amino acids: CSVVRDRGINEQFF.

The table lists this clone with a few counts. The chain recombines TRBV6-6 with TRBJ1-1, with 8 positions matching TRBD1. Germline trimming cut 11 bases from V and 10 bases from J; bases unmatched to any gene: 12. Germline lookup yields CDR1 MNHNY and CDR2 SVGAGI (reference sequence). The CDR3 has 12 residues. CDR3 sequence: CAVHRDRGRAFF. CDR3 DNA: TGTGCCGTCCACCGAGACAGGGGACGAGCTTTCTTT.